This T cell receptor beta chain was captured in a study of somatic mutations in cytotoxic T cells in rheumatoid arthritis. Study details: Purity of nearly 100% was reached when some V beta antibody-stained T-cell populations were flow-sorted, including V beta1+ cells sequenced for TCRB. Broader study findings: For rheumatoid arthritis patients, CD8+ clonality increased with age, whereas it did not in healthy controls.

The table came from immunoSEQ multiplex PCR; TCRdb's copy has only in-frame clones and leaves some out. The table has approximately 20,000 clones, roughly four fifths seen once. The CD4+ and CD8+ fractions came from positive magnetic bead selection and were purity-checked by flow cytometry. Comment on this clone: No antigen is known for it.

The origin of this receptor is a woman between 50 and 59 years old in good health. The source material was CD8+ T cells sorted from blood.

This CDR3 is CASSAEGAGTSVRSEQFF. The CDR3 coding sequence is TGTGCCAGCAGCGCAGAGGGAGCCGGGACTAGCGTTCGCTCCGAGCAGTTCTTC. This chain uses TRBV9 with TRBJ2-1; 10 bases agree with TRBD2. Germline-derived CDR1 and CDR2 are SGDLS and YYNGEE. V lost 3 bases, J lost 10 bases, and 19 bases stayed unmatched. This CDR3 comprises 18 residues.